This T cell receptor beta chain comes out of a study of identifying expanded T cells in peripheral blood (dated by TCRdb to about 2019). Notes on the research overall: Four technical replicates, made by sequencing separate aliquots from the same pool of genomic DNA, were compared pairwise.

Beyond this particular receptor, the publication reports: Across all healthy donors, variance in clone template counts between two-week samples was found to increase significantly with total template count. It was expected by the authors that biological variance in healthy repertoires might increase further over much longer intervals, such as months to years. About 1.1 differentially abundant clones were flagged by the binomial model between technical replicates, whereas about 15 and 19 were flagged over roughly two weeks and four weeks, respectively. Both the number of clones called differentially abundant and the false-positive rate were significantly reduced by the beta-binomial model across all healthy-donor time intervals.

TCRbeta CDR3 regions were profiled with the immunoSEQ Assay using bias-controlled multiplex PCR amplification of genomic DNA. In the paper's pipeline: The absolute abundance of each unique TCRbeta CDR3 region was quantified after sequences were collapsed and filtered. Differential abundance was tested with two models: a binomial (Fisher-equivalent) model and a beta-binomial model that adds time-dependent variance fitted from healthy donors. Clones with fewer than 5 combined templates were excluded, and clones with Benjamini-Hochberg FDR below 0.01 were called differentially abundant. The form v = (b*log(k)+a)^2 was used to model beta-binomial variance as a function of total template count across the two samples. The clones in this table, taken by TCRdb from immuneACCESS, are in-frame only. Not every clone is retained; where verified, under half of the shortfall comes from an unresolved V gene, and the cause of the rest is unknown. V, J and clone size are taken as reported in that table, and D and trimming were inferred from the DNA itself. This sample comprises around 100,000 clones, approximately 90% of them detected only once. The ten largest clones represent about a sixth of the sample.

Regarding this clone: The target of this receptor is not known. No base quality information exists; no much larger clone differs at one position.

During the collection period, no immune events, such as infections, were documented for the healthy donors. To calibrate time-dependent variance in a beta-binomial model of T-cell clone differential abundance, blood repertoires from healthy donors were used as a training cohort. The training cohort included around ten healthy donors, of whom 3 were female and 7 were male. An age range of roughly 29 to 70 years, with an average of 43 years, was recorded for the donors. Whole blood from each healthy donor was obtained from a commercial supplier and was collected at three time points two to three weeks apart. Genomic DNA was extracted from unsorted whole blood for immunosequencing. As encoded in the germline V gene, CDR1 is SNHLY while CDR2 is FYNNEI. Spanning cysteine to phenylalanine, the CDR3 consists of 14 amino acids. Just CDR3 DNA is preserved here, 42 bases in frame from base 1. Relative to germline, V is 0 bases shorter and J is 11 bases shorter, with 13 bases between their ends.

This receptor was obtained from a person aged 18-70 years in good health. Recombination linked TRBV2 to TRBJ1-4, with no D gene named confidently. Sequencing was done on a sample of blood. The nucleotide sequence is TGTGCCAGCAGTGAAGCAGGTAGACCCGCCAAACTGTTTTTT. Translated, this is CASSEAGRPAKLFF.